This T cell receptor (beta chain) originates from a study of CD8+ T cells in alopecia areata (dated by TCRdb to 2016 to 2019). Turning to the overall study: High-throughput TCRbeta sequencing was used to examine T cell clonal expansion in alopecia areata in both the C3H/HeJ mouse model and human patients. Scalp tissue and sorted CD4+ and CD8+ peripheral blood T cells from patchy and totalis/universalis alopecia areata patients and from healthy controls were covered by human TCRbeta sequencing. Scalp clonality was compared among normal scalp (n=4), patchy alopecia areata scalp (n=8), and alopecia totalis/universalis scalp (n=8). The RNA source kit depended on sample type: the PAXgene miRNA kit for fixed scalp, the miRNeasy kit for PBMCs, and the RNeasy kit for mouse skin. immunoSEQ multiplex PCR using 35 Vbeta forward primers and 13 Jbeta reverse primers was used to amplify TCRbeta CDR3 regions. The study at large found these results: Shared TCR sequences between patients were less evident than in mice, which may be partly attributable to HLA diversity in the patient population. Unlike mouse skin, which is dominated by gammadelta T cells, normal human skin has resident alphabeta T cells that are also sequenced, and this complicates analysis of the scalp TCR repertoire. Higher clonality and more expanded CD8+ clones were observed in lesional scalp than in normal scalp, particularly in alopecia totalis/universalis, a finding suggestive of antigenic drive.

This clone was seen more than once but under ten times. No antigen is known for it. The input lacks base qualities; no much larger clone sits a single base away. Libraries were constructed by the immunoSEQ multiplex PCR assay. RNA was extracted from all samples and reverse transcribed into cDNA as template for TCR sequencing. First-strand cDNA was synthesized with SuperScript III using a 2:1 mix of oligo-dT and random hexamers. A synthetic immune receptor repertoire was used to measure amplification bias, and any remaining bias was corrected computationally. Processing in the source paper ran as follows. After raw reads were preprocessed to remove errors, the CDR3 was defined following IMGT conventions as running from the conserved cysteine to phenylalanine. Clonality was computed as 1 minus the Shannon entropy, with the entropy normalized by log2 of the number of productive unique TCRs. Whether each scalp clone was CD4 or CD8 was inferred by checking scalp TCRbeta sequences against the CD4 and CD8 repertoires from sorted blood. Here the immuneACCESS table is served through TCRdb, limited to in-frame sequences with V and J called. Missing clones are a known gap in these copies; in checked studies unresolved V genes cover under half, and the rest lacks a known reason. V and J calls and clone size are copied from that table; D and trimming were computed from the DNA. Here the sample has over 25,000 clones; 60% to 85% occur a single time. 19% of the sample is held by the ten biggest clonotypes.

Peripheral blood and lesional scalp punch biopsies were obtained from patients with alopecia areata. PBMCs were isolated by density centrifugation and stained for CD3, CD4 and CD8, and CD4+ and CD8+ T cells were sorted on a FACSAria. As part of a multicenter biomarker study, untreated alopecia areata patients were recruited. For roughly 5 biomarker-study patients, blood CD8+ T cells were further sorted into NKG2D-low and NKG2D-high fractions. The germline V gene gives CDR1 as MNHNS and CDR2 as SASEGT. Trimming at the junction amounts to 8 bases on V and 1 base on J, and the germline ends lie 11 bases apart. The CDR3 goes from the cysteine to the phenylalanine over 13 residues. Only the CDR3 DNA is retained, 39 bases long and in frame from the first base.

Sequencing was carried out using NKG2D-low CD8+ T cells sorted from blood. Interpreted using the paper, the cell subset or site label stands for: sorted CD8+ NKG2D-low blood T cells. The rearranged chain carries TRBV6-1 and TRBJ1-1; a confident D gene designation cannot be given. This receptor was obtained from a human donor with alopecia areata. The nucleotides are TGTGCCAGCCAGCATGGGGAGAACACTGAAGCTTTCTTT. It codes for CASQHGENTEAFF.